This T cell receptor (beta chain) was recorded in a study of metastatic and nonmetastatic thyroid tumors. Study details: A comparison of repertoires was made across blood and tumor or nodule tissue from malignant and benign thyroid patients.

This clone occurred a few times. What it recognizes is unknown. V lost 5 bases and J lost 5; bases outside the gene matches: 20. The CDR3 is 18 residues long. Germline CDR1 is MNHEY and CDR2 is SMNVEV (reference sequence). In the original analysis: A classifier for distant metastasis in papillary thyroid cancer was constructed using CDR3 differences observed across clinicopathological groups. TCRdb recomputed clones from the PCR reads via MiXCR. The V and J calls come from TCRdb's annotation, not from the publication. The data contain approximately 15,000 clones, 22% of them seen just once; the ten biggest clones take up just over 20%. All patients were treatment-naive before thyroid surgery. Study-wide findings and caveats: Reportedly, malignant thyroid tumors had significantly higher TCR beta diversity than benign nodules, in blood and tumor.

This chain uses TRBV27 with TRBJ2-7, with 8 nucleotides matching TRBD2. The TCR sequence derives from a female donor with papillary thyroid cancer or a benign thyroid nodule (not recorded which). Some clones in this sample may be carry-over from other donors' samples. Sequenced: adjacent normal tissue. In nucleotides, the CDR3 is TGTGCCAGCAGTCCACTCCCCGGTGCGACTATCGGGAGGGACGAGCAGTACTTC. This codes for CASSPLPGATIGRDEQYF.